This passage covers 31 T cell receptor beta chains from one sample sequenced in a study of blood T cell repertoires in COVID-19. TCRdb's copy holds only in-frame clones and misses some; the assay was immunoSEQ multiplex PCR. The sample yields hundreds of thousands of clones, about 85% seen once. Input material: PBMCs or T cells enriched from blood (not recorded which). Receptor source: a woman younger than 30 with acute COVID-19.

The chain combines TRBV6-5 with TRBJ2-1; tentatively, D is TRBD1 (5 bases). Trimming removed 5 bases at V and 2 bases at J, with 13 bases between. This CDR3 spans 15 amino acids. Germline values: CDR1 MNHEY, CDR2 SVGAGI. The CDR3 bases are TGTGCCAGCAGTCCTGAAAGGGGTCCCTACAATGAGCAGTTCTTC. Its translation is CASSPERGPYNEQFF.

V gene TRBV5-6 combines with J gene TRBJ2-7; 7 nucleotides match TRBD2. Unmatched junction bases numbered 5, after V lost 2 bases and J lost 3 bases. This CDR3 has 14 amino acids. Germline V CDR1 and CDR2: SGHDT, YYEEEE. The CDR3 is CASSFEGGVYEQYF. CDR3 nucleotides: TGTGCCAGCAGCTTCGAGGGAGGGGTCTACGAGCAGTACTTC.

The chain joins TRBV4-2 to TRBJ1-4, with D tentatively TRBD1 (5 bases). The CDR3 loop spans 13 amino acids. V lost 1 base, J lost 7 bases, and 7 bases lay in between. Looked up from germline, CDR1 is LGHNA and CDR2 is YNFKEQ. The CDR3 region is CASSQGGGEKLFF. The DNA for the CDR3 is TGTGCCAGCAGCCAAGGGGGCGGTGAAAAACTGTTTTTT.

The gene calls are TRBV28 and TRBJ2-7; the D gene is possibly TRBD1 (5 bases). Germline V gives CDR1 MDHEN, CDR2 SYDVKM. Trimming removed 6 bases from V and 4 bases from J, with 7 bases in between. This CDR3 region has 11 residues. DNA for the CDR3: TGTGCCAGCAGAGGGGTATACGAGCAGTACTTC. This codes for CASRGVYEQYF.

V is TRBV3-1 (or the pseudogene TRBV3-2) and J is TRBJ2-1; a weak D match, TRBD2 (5 bases). The V gene's germline CDR1 is LGHDT and CDR2 YNNKEL (reference sequence). V lost 0 bases, J lost 2 bases, and 8 bases lay in between. The CDR3 runs 15 residues. The CDR3 DNA is TGTGCCAGCAGCCAAGAGAGAGGGCCCTACAATGAGCAGTTCTTC. Translated: CASSQERGPYNEQFF.

This clone was detected once. The rearrangement uses TRBV6-5 and TRBJ1-5; no clear D gene. V gave up 6 bases and J gave up 6 bases, with 12 bases separating them. The V gene's germline CDR1 is MNHEY and CDR2 SVGAGI. This CDR3 is built from 13 residues. CDR3 bases: TGTGCCAGCAGGCAAGTTGAGGGTCAGCCCCAGCATTTT. Protein: CASRQVEGQPQHF.

The chain carries TRBV19 and TRBJ2-1, with D perhaps matching TRBD1 (7 bases). This CDR3 spans 17 amino acids. Germline-derived CDR1 and CDR2 are LNHDA and SQIVND (reference sequence). The V end lost 4 bases, the J end lost 4 bases, and 20 bases lay between the germline ends. Written as DNA, the CDR3 is TGTGCCAGTAGTAGAGAAACAGGGGTTGGGGGGTACAATGAGCAGTTCTTC. This codes for CASSRETGVGGYNEQFF.

This chain uses TRBV7-9 with TRBJ1-5; no firm D call. The germline V gene has CDR1 SEHNR and CDR2 FQNEAQ (reference sequence). This CDR3 comprises 15 residues. Trimming pared 1 base from V and 3 bases from J, leaving 10 bases between. The CDR3 DNA reads as TGTGCCAGCAGCTTAGGATCGGGAAACAATCAGCCCCAGCATTTT. This translates into CASSLGSGNNQPQHF.

This chain uses TRBV5-4 with TRBJ1-1, with 8 bases lining up with TRBD1. V was pared by 1 base and J by 5 bases, with 7 bases of the junction left unmatched. CDR1 SGHNT and CDR2 YYREEE come from the germline V gene (reference sequence). The CDR3 is 15 residues long. For the CDR3, the DNA is TGTGCCAGCAGCTTGAGGACAGGGATTTGGACTGAAGCTTTCTTT. It translates to CASSLRTGIWTEAFF.

The chain employs TRBV19 and TRBJ1-1; maybe TRBD1 (6 bases). Deletions cut 9 bases from V and 6 bases from J, with 17 bases between. CDR1 and CDR2 (germline): LNHDA, SQIVND (reference sequence). The CDR3 runs 13 residues. In nucleotides, the CDR3 is TGTGCCAGCGTCGACGACAGGTGGGCTGAAGCTTTCTTT. This codes for CASVDDRWAEAFF.

A single count supports this clone. CDR3 DNA: TGCAGCGTTCGACAGGCGGGGGACACTGAAGCTTTCTTT. Translation: CSVRQAGDTEAFF. The J gene is TRBJ1-1, the V gene TRBV29-1; possibly TRBD1 for D (6 bases). Trimming removed 5 bases at V and 3 bases at J, with 13 bases between. The germline V gene has CDR1 SQVTM and CDR2 ANQGSEA. CDR3 length: 13 residues.

The chain joins TRBV27 to TRBJ2-7; 8 nucleotides line up with TRBD1. Germline loops: CDR1 MNHEY, CDR2 SMNVEV (reference sequence). CDR3 size: 17 residues. Trimming at V came to 2 bases and at J to 0 bases, leaving 9 bases not matched to a gene. In DNA form, the CDR3 reads TGTGCCAGCAGTTTACGAACCGGGACAGGCACCTCCTACGAGCAGTACTTC. The encoded protein is CASSLRTGTGTSYEQYF.

The chain couples TRBV5-4 to TRBJ1-4; 10 bases agree with TRBD1. J lost 6 bases, V lost 0 bases, and 2 bases had no gene match. Germline CDR1 reads SGHNT; CDR2 reads YYREEE (reference sequence). There are 15 residues in the CDR3. For the CDR3, the DNA is TGTGCCAGCAGCTTGGGAGGACAGGGGGATGAAAAACTGTTTTTT. Amino acids: CASSLGGQGDEKLFF.

This chain joins TRBV9 and TRBJ2-7; D is unclear. The germline gives CDR1 SGDLS, CDR2 YYNGEE. Trimming took 1 base from V and 4 from J, leaving 15 bases between them. The CDR3 consists of 15 residues. CDR3 sequence reads: CASSVMIDGRYEQYF. The CDR3 DNA is TGTGCCAGCAGCGTAATGATCGATGGCCGTTACGAGCAGTACTTC.

The CDR3 protein is CATSPRTSEQETQYF. The CDR3 DNA sequence: TGTGCCACCAGCCCCCGGACTAGCGAACAAGAGACCCAGTACTTC. The V call is TRBV24-1, the J call TRBJ2-5, with TRBD2 matching 9 bases. The V and J ends lost 7 bases and 2 bases, in that order; junction bases with no gene match: 7. In germline, CDR1 is KGHDR, CDR2 SFDVKD. The CDR3 sequence is 15 residues long.

The sample holds a few counts of this clone. The V and J genes are TRBV30 and TRBJ1-5, with unresolved D. The CDR3 is made up of 16 amino acids. Trimming took off 0 bases at V and 5 bases at J, with 17 bases between the two ends. Per germline, CDR1 GTSNPN and CDR2 SVGIG (reference sequence). This CDR3 is CAWSVQAARRDQPQHF. Written as DNA, the CDR3 is TGTGCCTGGAGTGTTCAGGCCGCAAGGAGGGATCAGCCCCAGCATTTT.

The chain carries TRBV7-9 and TRBJ1-1; D is ambiguous. The CDR3 loop spans 11 amino acids. Germline V gene sequence: CDR1 SEHNR, CDR2 FQNEAQ (reference sequence). V was trimmed by 7 bases and J by 7 bases, leaving 10 bases between them. CDR3 sequence reads: CASTLSGEAFF. CDR3 nucleotide sequence: TGTGCCAGCACCCTTTCAGGTGAAGCTTTCTTT. The full variable domain, its missing parts supplied by reference TRBV7-9 and TRBJ1-1, is DTGVSQNPRHKITKRGQNVTFRCDPISEHNRLYWYRQTLGQGPEFLTYFQNEAQLEKSRLLSDRFSAERPKGSFSTLEIQRTEQGDSAMYLCASTLSGEAFFGQGTRLTVV.

The J gene is TRBJ1-4, the V gene TRBV19, with TRBD1 identical over 7 bases. Germline V gene data show CDR1 as LNHDA and CDR2 as SQIVND (reference sequence). The trim removed 5 bases at V and 4 bases at J, leaving 7 bases unmatched. This CDR3 has 15 residues. In DNA, the CDR3 is TGTGCCAGTAGTGGCCAGGGGGTTCTTAATGAAAAACTGTTTTTT. Amino acid sequence: CASSGQGVLNEKLFF.

In DNA form, the CDR3 reads TGTGCCAGCAGCACAGGGGACGGGGGGCAGTACTTC. It yields the protein CASSTGDGGQYF. V is TRBV7-2 and J is TRBJ2-7; possibly TRBD1 for D (7 bases). Trimming removed 5 bases at V and 9 bases at J, with 14 bases between. This CDR3 contains 12 residues. Germline CDR1 SGHTA, CDR2 FQGNSA.

This clone occurred once. CDR3 nucleotides: TGCGCCAGCAGCCAGATGGACAGGGGACAACGGTATGGCTACACCTTC. Its translation: CASSQMDRGQRYGYTF. V usage is TRBV4-1 and J usage is TRBJ1-2, with 9 bases that match TRBD1. Germline assignment: CDR1 MGHRA and CDR2 YSYEKL. This CDR3 has 16 residues. The trim removed 3 bases at V and 5 bases at J, leaving 10 bases unmatched.

The chain recombines TRBV10-3 with TRBJ2-7, with 8 bases identical to TRBD2. CDR3 length: 14 amino acids. In germline, CDR1 is ENHRY, CDR2 SYGVKD. J lost 0 bases, V lost 7 bases, and 5 bases had no gene match. CDR3: CAINPGTSSYEQYF. For the CDR3, the DNA is TGTGCCATCAACCCCGGGACTAGCTCCTACGAGCAGTACTTC.

The genes are TRBV4-1 and TRBJ1-2, with 11 bases matching TRBD1. V lost 2 bases, J lost 5 bases, and 7 bases stayed unmatched. The CDR3 covers 16 residues. Germline V gene lookup returns CDR1 MGHRA and CDR2 YSYEKL. In DNA, the CDR3 is TGCGCCAGCAGCCAAACCACCGGGACAGGGGGATATGGCTACACCTTC. This sequence encodes CASSQTTGTGGYGYTF.

This clone was found once. The chain combines TRBV5-5 with TRBJ1-2; TRBD1 agrees at 9 bases. The CDR3 extends over 18 amino acids. CDR1 SGHKS and CDR2 YYEKEE come from the germline V gene (reference sequence). The V segment lost 4 bases and the J segment 7 bases; nucleotides outside the gene matches: 20. The CDR3 region is CASSAHPGQGSEEGGYTF. The CDR3 bases are TGTGCCAGCAGCGCCCATCCGGGACAGGGCTCTGAGGAAGGTGGCTACACCTTC.

This chain uses TRBV4-1 with TRBJ1-1, with a weak D call TRBD1 (5 bases). Looked up from germline, CDR1 is MGHRA and CDR2 is YSYEKL. CDR3 length: 12 amino acids. Trimming pared 4 bases from V and 7 bases from J, leaving 10 bases between. CDR3 nucleotide sequence: TGCGCCAGCAGCCGTTTCCAGGGTGAAGCTTTCTTT. Protein product: CASSRFQGEAFF.

The rearrangement links TRBV2 to TRBJ1-1; 9 nucleotides match TRBD1. Germline V lookup: CDR1 SNHLY, CDR2 FYNNEI. The CDR3 spans 14 residues. V gave up 5 bases and J gave up 6 bases; unmatched junction bases: 7. In DNA, the CDR3 is TGTGCCAGCAGTCCTGACAGGGGGGTGGCTGAAGCTTTCTTT. As protein: CASSPDRGVAEAFF.

The genes are TRBV5-6 and TRBJ2-2, with 8 bases aligning to TRBD1. V was pared by 3 bases and J by 3 bases, with 10 bases of the junction left unmatched. From germline, CDR1 is SGHDT and CDR2 YYEEEE. The CDR3 loop spans 17 amino acids. CDR3 in DNA: TGTGCCAGCAGCTCAACTCGGACAGGGCGAGACACCGGGGAGCTGTTTTTT. Its translation: CASSSTRTGRDTGELFF.

V usage is TRBV27 and J usage is TRBJ2-7; perhaps TRBD2 as D (5 bases). The CDR3 contains 14 residues. In germline, CDR1 is MNHEY, CDR2 SMNVEV (reference sequence). Trimming removed 6 bases at V and 2 bases at J, with 14 bases between. CDR3 in amino acids: CASSPQWGAYEQYF. Here the CDR3 DNA reads TGTGCCAGCAGCCCCCAATGGGGAGCCTACGAGCAGTACTTC.

This chain uses TRBV9 with TRBJ1-1; D not certain. CDR3 length: 17 amino acids. The germline V gene has CDR1 SGDLS and CDR2 YYNGEE. V was clipped by 0 bases and J by 2 bases, with 17 bases between them. CDR3 sequence reads: CASSVEDGPTINTEAFF. DNA for the CDR3: TGTGCCAGCAGCGTAGAAGACGGCCCTACTATTAACACTGAAGCTTTCTTT. The full variable domain, in which reference TRBV9 and TRBJ1-1 provide the parts outside the CDR3, is DSGVTQTPKHLITATGQRVTLRCSPRSGDLSVYWYQQSLDQGLQFLIQYYNGEERAKGNILERFSAQQFPDLHSELNLSSLELGDSALYFCASSVEDGPTINTEAFFGQGTRLTVV.

The rearrangement links TRBV3-1 (or the pseudogene TRBV3-2) to TRBJ1-1, with TRBD1 matching over 9 bases. V was clipped by 0 bases and J by 10 bases; unmatched bases: 6. This CDR3 spans 14 amino acids. From germline, CDR1 is LGHDT and CDR2 YNNKEL (reference sequence). This CDR3 reads CASSQEGTGSVAFF. CDR3 DNA sequence: TGTGCCAGCAGCCAAGAAGGGACAGGGTCCGTAGCTTTCTTT.

The rearrangement links TRBV5-6 to TRBJ2-7; TRBD1 might be the D (5 bases). Germline CDR1 reads SGHDT; CDR2 reads YYEEEE. The CDR3 covers 14 residues. V lost 0 bases and J lost 3, with 10 bases in between. This chain's CDR3 is CASSLGTMNYEQYF. In DNA form, the CDR3 reads TGTGCCAGCAGCTTGGGGACAATGAACTACGAGCAGTACTTC.

The V gene is TRBV13, the J gene TRBJ2-5, with D hard to call. V gave up 4 bases and J gave up 5 bases, with 20 bases separating them. CDR3 size: 16 residues. Germline CDR1 PRHDT, CDR2 FYEKMQ (reference sequence). In DNA, the CDR3 is TGTGCCAGCAGCTCCTATTCGTCTACCGGTGAGGAGACCCAGTACTTC. Encoded protein: CASSSYSSTGEETQYF. Looking up the rest from reference TRBV13 and TRBJ2-5 gives the full variable domain: AAGVIQSPRHLIKEKRETATLKCYPIPRHDTVYWYQQGPGQDPQFLISFYEKMQSDKGSIPDRFSAQQFSDYHSELNMSSLELGDSALYFCASSSYSSTGEETQYFGPGTRLLVL.